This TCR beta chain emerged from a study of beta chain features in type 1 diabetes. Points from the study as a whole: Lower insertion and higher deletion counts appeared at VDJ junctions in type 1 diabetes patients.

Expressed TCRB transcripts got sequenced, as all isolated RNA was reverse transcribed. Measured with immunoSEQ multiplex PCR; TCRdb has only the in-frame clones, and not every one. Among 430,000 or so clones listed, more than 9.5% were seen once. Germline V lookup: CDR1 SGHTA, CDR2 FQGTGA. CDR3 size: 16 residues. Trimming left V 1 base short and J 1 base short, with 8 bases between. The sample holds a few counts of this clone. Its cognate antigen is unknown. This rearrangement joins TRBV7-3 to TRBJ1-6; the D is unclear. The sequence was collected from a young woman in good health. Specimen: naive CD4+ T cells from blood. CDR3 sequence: CASSLSGGSYNSPLHF. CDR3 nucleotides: TGTGCCAGCAGCTTAAGTGGAGGATCCTATAATTCACCCCTCCACTTT.